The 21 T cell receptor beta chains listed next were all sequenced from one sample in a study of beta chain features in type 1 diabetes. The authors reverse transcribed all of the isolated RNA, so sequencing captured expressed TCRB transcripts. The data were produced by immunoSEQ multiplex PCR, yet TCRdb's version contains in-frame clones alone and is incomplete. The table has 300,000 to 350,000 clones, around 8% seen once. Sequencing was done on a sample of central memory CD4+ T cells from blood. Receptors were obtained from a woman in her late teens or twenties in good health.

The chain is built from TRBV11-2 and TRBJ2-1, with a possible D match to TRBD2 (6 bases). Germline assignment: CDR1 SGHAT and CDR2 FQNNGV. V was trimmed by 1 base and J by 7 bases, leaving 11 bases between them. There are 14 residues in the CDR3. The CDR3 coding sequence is TGTGCCAGCAGCTTAGCGGGAGTCCAAAATGAGCAGTTCTTC. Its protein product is CASSLAGVQNEQFF.

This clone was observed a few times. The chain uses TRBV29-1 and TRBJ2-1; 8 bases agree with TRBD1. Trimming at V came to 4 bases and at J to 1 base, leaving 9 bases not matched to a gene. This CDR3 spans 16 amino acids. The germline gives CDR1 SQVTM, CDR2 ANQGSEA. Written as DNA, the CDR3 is TGCAGCGTTGGGCTTACAGGGGGTGGATCCTACAATGAGCAGTTCTTC. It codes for CSVGLTGGGSYNEQFF.

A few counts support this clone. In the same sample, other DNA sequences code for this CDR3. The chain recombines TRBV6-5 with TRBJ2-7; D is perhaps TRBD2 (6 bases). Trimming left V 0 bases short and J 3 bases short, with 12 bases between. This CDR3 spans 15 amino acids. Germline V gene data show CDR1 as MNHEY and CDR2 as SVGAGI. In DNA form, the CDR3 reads TGTGCCAGCAGTTACTCGACCGGGGGAGGCTACGAGCAGTACTTC. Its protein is CASSYSTGGGYEQYF.

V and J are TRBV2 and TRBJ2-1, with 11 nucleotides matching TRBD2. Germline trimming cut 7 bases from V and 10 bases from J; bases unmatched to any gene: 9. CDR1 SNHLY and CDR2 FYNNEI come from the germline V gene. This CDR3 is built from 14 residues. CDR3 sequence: CASILQRTSGEQFF. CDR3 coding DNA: TGTGCCAGCATCCTTCAACGGACTAGCGGGGAGCAGTTCTTC.

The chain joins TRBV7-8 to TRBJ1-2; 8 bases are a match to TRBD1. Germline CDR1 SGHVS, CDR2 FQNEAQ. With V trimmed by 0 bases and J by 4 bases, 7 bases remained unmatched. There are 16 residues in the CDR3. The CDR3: CASSLAVRQGLYGYTF. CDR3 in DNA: TGTGCCAGCAGCTTAGCGGTGAGACAGGGGCTCTATGGCTACACCTTC.

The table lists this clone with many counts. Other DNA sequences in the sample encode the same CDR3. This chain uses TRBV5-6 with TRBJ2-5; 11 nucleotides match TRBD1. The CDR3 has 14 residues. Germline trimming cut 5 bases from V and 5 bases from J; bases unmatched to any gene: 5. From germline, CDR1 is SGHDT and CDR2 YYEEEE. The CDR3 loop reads CASRGRTGGETQYF. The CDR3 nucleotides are TGTGCCAGCAGGGGTCGGACAGGGGGCGAGACCCAGTACTTC.

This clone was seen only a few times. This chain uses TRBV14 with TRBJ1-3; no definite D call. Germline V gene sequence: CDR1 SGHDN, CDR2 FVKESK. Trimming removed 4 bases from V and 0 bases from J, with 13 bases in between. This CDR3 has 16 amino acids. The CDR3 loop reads CASSPLSKSSGNTIYF. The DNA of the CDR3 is TGTGCCAGCAGCCCCCTCAGTAAGAGCTCTGGAAACACCATATATTTT.

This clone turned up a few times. CDR3 DNA sequence: TGTGCCAGCAGCCAAGTCGGACACCTCAAAAACATTCAGTACTTC. Translated, it gives CASSQVGHLKNIQYF. The V and J genes are TRBV5-4 and TRBJ2-4, with D perhaps matching TRBD1 (5 bases). Germline lookup yields CDR1 SGHNT and CDR2 YYREEE (reference sequence). The CDR3 sequence is 15 residues long. V was cut by 4 bases and J by 3 bases, with 14 bases left in between.

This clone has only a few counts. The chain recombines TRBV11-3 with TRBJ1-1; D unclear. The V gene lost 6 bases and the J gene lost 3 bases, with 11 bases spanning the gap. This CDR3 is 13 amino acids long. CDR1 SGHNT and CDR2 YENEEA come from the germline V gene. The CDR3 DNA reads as TGTGCCAGCAGTCCTAGCCGGGACACTGAAGCTTTCTTT. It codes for CASSPSRDTEAFF. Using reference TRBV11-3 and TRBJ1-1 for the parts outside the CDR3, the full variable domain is EAGVVQSPRYKIIEKKQPVAFWCNPISGHNTLYWYLQNLGQGPELLIRYENEEAVDDSQLPKDRFSAERLKGVDSTLKIQPAELGDSAVYLCASSPSRDTEAFFGQGTRLTVV.

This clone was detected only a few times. CDR3 DNA: TGTGCCAGCAGCTTCGGGGGAGGGAAAGGCGAGCAGTACTTC. This gives the protein CASSFGGGKGEQYF. This chain uses TRBV13 with TRBJ2-7, with 7 bases identical to TRBD2. Germline-derived CDR1 and CDR2 are PRHDT and FYEKMQ (reference sequence). The CDR3 loop spans 14 amino acids. After removal of 3 bases from V and 6 bases from J, the junction contained 8 bases not matched to a gene.

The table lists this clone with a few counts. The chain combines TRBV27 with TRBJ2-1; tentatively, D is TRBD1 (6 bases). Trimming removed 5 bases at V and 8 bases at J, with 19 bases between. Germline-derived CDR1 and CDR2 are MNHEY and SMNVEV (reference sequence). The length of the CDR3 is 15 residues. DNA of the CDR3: TGTGCCAGCAGTGTCAGGGGTTGGGGCCTCGATGAGCAGTTCTTC. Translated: CASSVRGWGLDEQFF.

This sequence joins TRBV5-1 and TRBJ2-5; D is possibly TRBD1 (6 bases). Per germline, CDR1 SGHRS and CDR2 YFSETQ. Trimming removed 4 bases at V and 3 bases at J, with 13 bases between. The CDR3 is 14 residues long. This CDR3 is CASSILRGEETQYF. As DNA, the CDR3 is TGCGCCAGCAGCATACTCAGGGGAGAAGAGACCCAGTACTTC. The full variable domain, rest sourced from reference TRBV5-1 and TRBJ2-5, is KAGVTQTPRYLIKTRGQQVTLSCSPISGHRSVSWYQQTPGQGLQFLFEYFSETQRNKGNFPGRFSGRQFSNSRSEMNVSTLELGDSALYLCASSILRGEETQYFGPGTRLLVL.

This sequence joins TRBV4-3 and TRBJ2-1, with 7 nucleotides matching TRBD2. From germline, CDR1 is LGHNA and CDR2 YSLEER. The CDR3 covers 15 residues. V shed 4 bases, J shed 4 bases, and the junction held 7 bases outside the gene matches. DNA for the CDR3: TGCGCCAGCAGCCTAGAGCGGGGCCGATACAATGAGCAGTTCTTC. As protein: CASSLERGRYNEQFF.

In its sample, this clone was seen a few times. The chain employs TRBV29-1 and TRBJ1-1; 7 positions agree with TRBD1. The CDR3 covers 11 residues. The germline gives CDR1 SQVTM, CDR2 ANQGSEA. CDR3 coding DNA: TGCCGTGGACAGGCGAAGACTGAAGCTTTCTTT. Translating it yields CRGQAKTEAFF.

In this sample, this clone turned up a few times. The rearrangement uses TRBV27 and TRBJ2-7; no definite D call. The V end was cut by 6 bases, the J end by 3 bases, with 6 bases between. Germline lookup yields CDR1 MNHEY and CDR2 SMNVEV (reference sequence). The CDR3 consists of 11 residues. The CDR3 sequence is CASRTNYEQYF. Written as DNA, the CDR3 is TGTGCCAGCAGAACAAACTACGAGCAGTACTTC.

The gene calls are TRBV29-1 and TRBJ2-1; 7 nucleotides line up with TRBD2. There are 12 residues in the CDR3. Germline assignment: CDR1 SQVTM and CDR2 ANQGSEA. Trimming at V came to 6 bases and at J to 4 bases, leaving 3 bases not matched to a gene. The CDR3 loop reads CSVIAGYNEQFF. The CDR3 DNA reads TGCAGCGTAATAGCGGGTTACAATGAGCAGTTCTTC.

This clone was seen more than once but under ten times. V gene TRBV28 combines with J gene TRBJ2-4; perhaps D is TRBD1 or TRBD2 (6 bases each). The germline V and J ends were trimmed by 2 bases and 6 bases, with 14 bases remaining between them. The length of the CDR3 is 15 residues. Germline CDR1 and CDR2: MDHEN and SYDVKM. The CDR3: CASSLRGAGVNIQYF. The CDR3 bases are TGTGCCAGCAGTTTAAGGGGGGCAGGGGTAAACATTCAGTACTTC.

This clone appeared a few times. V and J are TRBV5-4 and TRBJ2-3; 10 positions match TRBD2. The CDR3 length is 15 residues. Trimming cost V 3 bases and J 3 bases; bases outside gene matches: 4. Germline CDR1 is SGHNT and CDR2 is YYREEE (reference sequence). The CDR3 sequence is CASSSSGSLTDTQYF. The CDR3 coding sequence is TGTGCCAGCAGCTCTAGCGGGAGTCTTACAGATACGCAGTATTTT.

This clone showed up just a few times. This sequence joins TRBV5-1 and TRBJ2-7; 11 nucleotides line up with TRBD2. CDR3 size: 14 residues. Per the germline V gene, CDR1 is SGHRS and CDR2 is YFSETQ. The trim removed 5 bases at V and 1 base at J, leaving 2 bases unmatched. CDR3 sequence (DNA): TGCGCCAGCAGTACTAGCGGGGGTTCCTACGAGCAGTACTTC. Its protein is CASSTSGGSYEQYF.

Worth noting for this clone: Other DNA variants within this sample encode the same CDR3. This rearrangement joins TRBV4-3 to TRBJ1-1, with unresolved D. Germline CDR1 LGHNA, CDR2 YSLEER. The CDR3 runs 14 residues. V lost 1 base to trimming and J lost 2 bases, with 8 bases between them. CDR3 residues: CASSQGSVNTEAFF. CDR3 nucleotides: TGCGCCAGCAGCCAAGGGTCAGTTAACACTGAAGCTTTCTTT.

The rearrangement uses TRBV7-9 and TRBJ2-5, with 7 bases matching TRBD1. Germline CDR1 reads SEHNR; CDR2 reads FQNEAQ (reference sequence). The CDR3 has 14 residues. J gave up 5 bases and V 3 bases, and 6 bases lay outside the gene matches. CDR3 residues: CASSFGAGGETQYF. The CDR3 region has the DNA TGTGCCAGCAGCTTTGGCGCAGGGGGTGAGACCCAGTACTTC.